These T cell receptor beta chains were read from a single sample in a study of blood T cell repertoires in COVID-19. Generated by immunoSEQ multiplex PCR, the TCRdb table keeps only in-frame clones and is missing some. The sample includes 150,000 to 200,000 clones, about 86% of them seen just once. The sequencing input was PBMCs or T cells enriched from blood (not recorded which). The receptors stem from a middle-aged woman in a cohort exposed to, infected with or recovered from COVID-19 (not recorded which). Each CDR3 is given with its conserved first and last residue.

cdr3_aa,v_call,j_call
CATQGAGDAKEQFF,TRBV11-3,TRBJ2-1
CASSRPNSPLHF,TRBV12-3/TRBV12-4,TRBJ1-6
CASSQDVSLRGTQYF,TRBV4-2,TRBJ2-5
CASSPDRGKAFF,TRBV6-1,TRBJ1-1
CASSVRGQSTDTQYF,TRBV3-1/TRBV3-2,TRBJ2-3
CAWSVSLAGEQFF,TRBV30,TRBJ2-1
CSAEGGEDGYTF,TRBV29-1,TRBJ1-2
CASSLEYGGNYEQYF,TRBV11-2,TRBJ2-7
CASSEWTSGRDEQFF,TRBV10-1,TRBJ2-1
CASSYRTVNTEAFF,TRBV2,TRBJ1-1
CASSLNGLAEETQYF,TRBV11-3,TRBJ2-5
CASSIPGEVQYF,TRBV19,TRBJ2-7
CAWSNLGLDQFF,TRBV30,TRBJ2-1
CASSLNINTEAFF,TRBV5-4,TRBJ1-1
CASSLVGGQGSLYEQYF,TRBV7-2,TRBJ2-7
CASSGSSGEYETQYF,TRBV5-1,TRBJ2-5
CASRPGPGTVSMNTEAFF,TRBV2,TRBJ1-1
CASSMRNGGASGNTIYF,TRBV19,TRBJ1-3
CASSLVPGRRQPQHF,TRBV7-8,TRBJ1-5
CASSQVLNWNTGELFF,TRBV14,TRBJ2-2
CASSWRTGQTYEQYF,TRBV6-5,TRBJ2-7
CASSLERYEQYF,TRBV2,TRBJ2-7
CASSNDRSSGEQYF,TRBV6-2/TRBV6-3,TRBJ2-7
CASSLFGTASSGNTIYF,TRBV27,TRBJ1-3
CASRGTQQRSYNSPLHF,TRBV21-1,TRBJ1-6